This T cell receptor (beta chain) was captured by sequencing in a study of monozygotic twins with inflammatory bowel disease. Reanalyzing the 5' RACE reads, TCRdb keeps one entry per CDR3 protein, without DNA. This sample's table reports approximately 330,000 distinct CDR3 sequences. CDR3 size: 15 residues. Germline assignment: CDR1 LGHNA and CDR2 YSLEER. Input material: blood. The receptor was isolated from a human donor with ulcerative colitis or Crohn's disease, or a healthy co-twin of an affected twin (not recorded which). The rearrangement uses TRBV4-3 and TRBJ1-6. The chain's CDR3 is CASSQQDPGSSPLHF.